What follows is one T cell receptor beta chain and its context. Antigen specificity is unknown. TCRdb fed the RT-PCR reads into MiXCR, producing one record per CDR3 protein. The sample records about 5,400 distinct CDR3 sequences, approximately 90% being singletons. This entry is derived from a study of yellow fever vaccine responses in identical twins. Trimming shortened V by 7 bases and J by 0 bases, and 17 bases separated the two germline ends. Germline V gives CDR1 DFQATT, CDR2 SNEGSKA (reference sequence). The CDR3 has 15 residues. Study-level points and caveats: Reportedly, twins' vaccine T cell responses looked partly convergent and partly personalized.

The specimen comprised T cells from blood (PBMCs), unsorted or a sorted subset (not recorded which), sampled before or after yellow fever vaccination (not recorded which). The clonotype comes from a woman between 18 and 29 years old who received the yellow fever vaccine. The rearrangement links TRBV20-1 to TRBJ2-3; D unresolved. The CDR3 nucleotides are TGCAGTGTCAGAGGAGTGCTCACTAGCACAGATACGCAGTATTTT. Translated: CSVRGVLTSTDTQYF.